Below are 26 T cell receptor beta chains sequenced from a single sample in a study of tumor and adjacent non-tumor tissue in lung cancer. No cell sorting was done before RNA was extracted from the tissue. The normal lung tissue was taken more than 3 cm from the tumor edge. TCRbeta libraries were built with three rounds of nested PCR, modified from ARM-PCR. Each CDR3 protein is one row after TCRdb ran MiXCR on the multiplex PCR reads. The table lists 110,000 or so distinct CDR3 sequences, 60% to 65% of them singletons. The specimen was distant non-tumor lung tissue. The receptor set was obtained from a man aged 55-75 years with non-small cell lung cancer.

Comment on this clonotype: Since no conserved phenylalanine or tryptophan closes the CDR3, a read error is the likely cause. The V gene is TRBV6-1, the J gene TRBJ2-1; the D gene is possibly TRBD1 (7 bases). CDR3 length: 13 amino acids. Trimming took 6 bases from V and 5 from J, leaving 11 bases between them. Germline loops: CDR1 MNHNS, CDR2 SASEGT. Here the CDR3 reads CASRRDSNNEQFL. CDR3 in DNA: TGTGCCAGCAGGCGGGACAGCAACAATGAGCAGTTCCTC.

This clonotype was counted a single time. Compared with germline, one end of the junction differs, possibly owing to a read error. The chain combines TRBV6-2 or TRBV6-3 with TRBJ2-6, with D possibly matching TRBD1 (5 bases). Germline CDR1 reads MNHEY; CDR2 reads SVGEGT. There are 13 residues in the CDR3. The CDR3 spells CASDQTGANVQTF. In DNA form, the CDR3 reads TGTGCCAGTGACCAGACTGGGGCCAACGTCCAGACTTTC.

A word on this clonotype: The CDR3 ends on some other residue instead of the conserved phenylalanine or tryptophan, so this is likely a read error. Because the CDR3's place on the DNA is in doubt, the DNA is left out and the CDR3 is given as listed by TCRdb. The chain combines TRBV21-1 with TRBJ2-7; the table's D call of TRBD2 was not tested on the DNA. TRBV21-1 is tagged as a pseudogene. The CDR3 is 15 amino acids in total, end residues counted. The CDR3 reads CASGVLGLAGVEQYL.

A word on this clonotype: This may be a read error, as it is one base from a much larger clone. This chain uses TRBV12-3 or TRBV12-4 with TRBJ1-1; D is uncertain. The CDR3 spans 14 residues. This CDR3 is CAGSFSRVNTEAFF. The CDR3 region has the DNA TGTGCCGGCAGTTTTAGTAGGGTCAACACTGAAGCTTTCTTT.

This clonotype was observed a handful of times. The V call is TRBV4-2, the J call TRBJ2-7; D is perhaps TRBD1 (6 bases). The CDR3 spans 15 residues. The V gene's germline CDR1 is LGHNA and CDR2 YNFKEQ. V was pared by 1 base and J by 7 bases, with 17 bases between. The CDR3 DNA sequence: TGTGCCAGCAGCCAAGCGGCCGGGACAATGAGTGAGCAGTACTTC. This translates into CASSQAAGTMSEQYF.

Comment on this clonotype: A junction end diverges from the germline sequence, so it may reflect a read error. The chain carries TRBV6-4 and TRBJ2-3; 10 bases line up with TRBD2. The CDR3 sequence is 16 residues long. Germline CDR1 MRHNA, CDR2 SNTAGT. DNA of the CDR3: TGTGTCAGCAGTGAAGGTACTAGCGGGGGCACAGATACGCAGTATTTT. Translated, it gives CVSSEGTSGGTDTQYF.

This clonotype was seen a handful of times. The V call is TRBV28, the J call TRBJ2-3, with 7 bases that match TRBD2. The CDR3 has 14 amino acids. With V trimmed by 4 bases and J by 5 bases, 6 bases remained unmatched. Germline CDR1 MDHEN, CDR2 SYDVKM. The CDR3 loop reads CASSSTIAGDTQYF. CDR3 sequence (DNA): TGTGCCAGCAGTTCGACTATAGCGGGAGATACGCAGTATTTT.

Ten or more counts support this clonotype. A much larger clone is a single base away; this may be a read error. The chain carries TRBV4-2 and TRBJ2-3; D perhaps matches TRBD2 (6 bases). V was pared by 1 base and J by 8 bases, with 16 bases between. The germline V gene has CDR1 LGHNA and CDR2 YNFKEQ. The CDR3 extends over 15 amino acids. The CDR3 region is CASSQVGGKGGTQYF. For the CDR3, the DNA is TGTGCCAGCAGCCAAGTGGGCGGGAAGGGAGGTACGCAGTATTTT.

The chain links TRBV6-5 to TRBJ2-1, with 9 bases fitting TRBD1. Germline V gene sequence: CDR1 MNHEY, CDR2 SVGAGI. V shed 0 bases and J 7 bases; nucleotides not matched to a gene: 4. The CDR3 is 15 amino acids. CDR3 coding DNA: TGTGCCAGCAGTTACTCGACAGGGGGTCATAATGAGCAGTTCTTC. Its translation: CASSYSTGGHNEQFF.

With respect to this clonotype: This clone may be a read error of a much larger clone one base away. The chain employs TRBV20-1 and TRBJ2-3; D not resolved. This CDR3 has 14 residues. V was cut by 0 bases and J by 4 bases, with 11 bases left in between. Germline assignment: CDR1 DFQATT and CDR2 SNEGSKA (reference sequence). The CDR3 loop reads CSARDRRCSDTQYF. The CDR3 DNA reads TGCAGTGCTAGAGATAGAAGGTGCTCAGATACGCAGTATTTT.

In regard to this clonotype: The germline gene is not matched at one end of the junction; a read error may be the cause. The chain combines TRBV11-3 with TRBJ2-3; no clear D. The CDR3 totals 14 residues. The germline CDR1 and CDR2 sequences are SGHNT and YENEEA. The DNA of the CDR3 is TGTGCCGGCAGCTTAGTCGGCTACATGGATACGCAGTATTTT. Its protein product is CAGSLVGYMDTQYF.

Details on this clonotype: Because the CDR3 is missing its conserved closing phenylalanine or tryptophan, this is likely a read error. The rearrangement joins TRBV6-1 to TRBJ1-5; D not certain. CDR3 length equals 14 residues. The germline V gene encodes CDR1 MNHNS and CDR2 SASEGT. V was pared by 2 bases and J by 4 bases, with 9 bases between. CDR3 nucleotides: TGTGCCAGCAGTGAACGGGCGGCTAATCAGCCCCAGCATCCT. It yields the protein CASSERAANQPQHP.

Concerning this clonotype: The limits of the CDR3 on the DNA are not certain, so only TCRdb's listed CDR3 is given. This chain links TRBV29-1 with TRBJ2-1; the table gives TRBD2 as D, unverified against the DNA. The germline gives CDR1 SQVTM, CDR2 ANQGSEA. The CDR3 extends over 15 residues, inclusive of both ends. The CDR3 loop reads CSVDGLVGAGNEQLF.

The chain is built from TRBV10-3 and TRBJ2-7; unclear D gene. In germline, CDR1 is ENHRY, CDR2 SYGVKD. V was clipped by 4 bases and J by 5 bases, with 6 bases between them. This CDR3 region has 11 residues. The CDR3 protein is CAISAGDEQYF. CDR3 nucleotide sequence: TGTGCCATCAGTGCTGGGGACGAGCAGTACTTC.

With respect to this clonotype: The missing conserved phenylalanine or tryptophan at the end of this CDR3 makes a read error likely. The chain couples TRBV4-2 to TRBJ1-2; a weak D match, TRBD1 (5 bases). There are 15 residues in the CDR3. Germline V gene lookup returns CDR1 LGHNA and CDR2 YNFKEQ. The CDR3 reads CASNQVVGGDYGYTS. The CDR3 region has the DNA TGTGCCAGCAACCAAGTGGTCGGAGGGGACTATGGCTACACCTCC.

This clonotype was picked up a small number of times. The rearrangement joins TRBV5-4 to TRBJ2-1; D call uncertain. Trimming shortened V by 5 bases and J by 0 bases, and 15 bases separated the two germline ends. Germline lookup yields CDR1 SGHNT and CDR2 YYREEE (reference sequence). The CDR3 is made up of 16 amino acids. For the CDR3, the DNA is TGTGCCAGCAGTTTGAAAGATGGAAGCTCCTACAATGAGCAGTTCTTC. It specifies CASSLKDGSSYNEQFF.

The chain combines TRBV5-5 with TRBJ2-3; D is unresolved. Germline CDR1 SGHKS, CDR2 YYEKEE (reference sequence). V dropped 7 bases and J dropped 0 bases, with 15 bases sitting between them. The CDR3 has 15 residues. The CDR3 loop reads CASGLVQTSTDTQYF. The CDR3 DNA reads as TGTGCCAGCGGTTTGGTTCAGACTAGCACAGATACGCAGTATTTT.

A note on this clonotype: It is likely a read error, because the conserved phenylalanine at the end of the CDR3 is missing. This rearrangement joins TRBV6-6 to TRBJ1-5; D is unclear. Germline V gene data show CDR1 as MNHNY and CDR2 as SVGAGI (reference sequence). Deletions cut 10 bases from V and 3 bases from J, with 16 bases between. The CDR3 runs to 14 residues. Here the CDR3 reads CANTYGDDNQPQHY. CDR3 nucleotide sequence: TGTGCCAACACCTACGGTGATGACAATCAGCCCCAGCATTAT.

A remark on this clonotype: With a much larger clone just one base away, this may be a read error. J is TRBJ1-4 and V is TRBV6-1; possibly TRBD1 for D (5 bases). There are 15 residues in the CDR3. The V gene's germline CDR1 is MNHNS and CDR2 SASEGT. CDR3 nucleotide sequence: TGTGCCAGCAGTGAATCCGGGACTTTGTATGAAGAACTGTTTTTT. It codes for CASSESGTLYEELFF.

V and J are TRBV11-2 and TRBJ2-5; D is perhaps TRBD1 (5 bases). CDR3 length equals 15 residues. Germline V gene lookup returns CDR1 SGHAT and CDR2 FQNNGV. Trimming shortened V by 5 bases and J by 5 bases, and 18 bases separated the two germline ends. The CDR3 region is CASSLNRFGSETQYF. The CDR3 nucleotides are TGTGCCAGCAGCCTGAACAGGTTTGGCTCTGAGACCCAGTACTTC. Combining the CDR3 with reference TRBV11-2 and TRBJ2-5 gives the whole variable domain EAGVAQSPRYKIIEKRQSVAFWCNPISGHATLYWYQQILGQGPKLLIQFQNNGVVDDSQLPKDRFSAERLKGVDSTLKIQPAKLEDSAVYLCASSLNRFGSETQYFGPGTRLLVL.

Note on this clonotype: Lacking the conserved final phenylalanine or tryptophan, this CDR3 likely reflects a read error. V and J are TRBV29-1 and TRBJ2-1; a possible D gene is TRBD2 (5 bases). There are 15 residues in the CDR3. In germline, CDR1 is SQVTM, CDR2 ANQGSEA. The V and J ends lost 6 bases and 0 bases respectively, with 15 bases between them. CDR3 loop: CSVEGNHNSYNEQFS. DNA of the CDR3: TGCAGCGTAGAGGGTAATCATAACTCCTACAATGAGCAGTTCTCC.

This chain uses TRBV4-1 with TRBJ1-4, with a tentative D call TRBD1 (5 bases). In germline, CDR1 is MGHRA, CDR2 YSYEKL. With 6 bases removed from V and 6 bases from J, the gap between germline ends came to 11 bases. The CDR3 loop spans 13 amino acids. The CDR3 spells CASSRVGDEKLFF. Here the CDR3 DNA reads TGCGCCAGCAGTCGAGTGGGGGATGAAAAACTGTTTTTT.

The CDR3 region has the DNA TGTGCCAGCGGGTCCTCTAGCACAGATACGCAGTATTTT. Protein sequence: CASGSSSTDTQYF. The chain couples TRBV28 to TRBJ2-3; D gene uncertain. V was cut by 8 bases and J by 0 bases, with 9 bases left in between. The CDR3 covers 13 residues. Germline V CDR1 and CDR2: MDHEN, SYDVKM.

With respect to this clonotype: This clone may be a read error of a much larger clone one base away. The chain recombines TRBV5-4 with TRBJ2-5, with 13 bases lining up with TRBD2. This CDR3 has 15 residues. Germline CDR1 SGHNT, CDR2 YYREEE (reference sequence). CDR3 region: CVSSAGLAGEETQYF. The CDR3 DNA reads as TGTGTCAGCAGCGCCGGACTAGCGGGAGAGGAGACCCAGTACTTC.

This clonotype was detected many times. The chain recombines TRBV6-6 with TRBJ1-6; 8 bases fit TRBD1. The length of the CDR3 is 17 residues. The germline gives CDR1 MNHNY, CDR2 SVGAGI (reference sequence). The V gene end was trimmed by 8 bases and the J gene end by 0 bases; junction bases not matched to a gene: 9. The chain's CDR3 is CASLTTGGASYNSPLHF. The CDR3 coding sequence is TGTGCCAGCTTGACAACAGGGGGAGCCTCCTATAATTCACCCCTCCACTTT.

There are a few counts of this clonotype. This CDR3 reads CASLVPPGGETQYF. CDR3 DNA: TGTGCCAGCTTAGTCCCCCCAGGAGGAGAGACCCAGTACTTC. J is TRBJ2-5 and V is TRBV11-2; perhaps TRBD2 as D (5 bases). Per the germline V gene, CDR1 is SGHAT and CDR2 is FQNNGV. This CDR3 is built from 14 residues. V shed 8 bases and J shed 4 bases, with 17 bases lying between them.